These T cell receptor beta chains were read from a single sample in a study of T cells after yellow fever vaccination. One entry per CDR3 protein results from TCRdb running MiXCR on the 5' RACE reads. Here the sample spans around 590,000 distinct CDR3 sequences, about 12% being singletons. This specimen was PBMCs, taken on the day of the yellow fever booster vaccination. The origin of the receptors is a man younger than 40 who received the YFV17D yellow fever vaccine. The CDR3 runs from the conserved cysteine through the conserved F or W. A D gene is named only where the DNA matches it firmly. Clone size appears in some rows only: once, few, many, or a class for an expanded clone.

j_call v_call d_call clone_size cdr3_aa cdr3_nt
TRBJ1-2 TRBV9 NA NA CASSDREYSGYTF TGTGCCAGCAGCGACAGGGAGTATTCTGGCTACACCTTC
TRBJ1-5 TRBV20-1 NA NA CSARPNLGGGQPQHF TGCAGTGCTAGACCTAACCTGGGAGGCGGGCAGCCCCAGCATTTT
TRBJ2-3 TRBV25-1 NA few CASSPATSTDTQYF TGTGCCAGCAGTCCTGCTACTAGCACAGATACGCAGTATTTT
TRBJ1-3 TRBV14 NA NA CASSLGLTSSGNTIYF TGTGCCAGCAGCTTGGGACTCACCTCCTCTGGAAACACCATATATTTT
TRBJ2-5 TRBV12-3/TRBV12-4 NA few CASEGETQYF TGTGCCAGCGAAGGGGAGACCCAGTACTTC
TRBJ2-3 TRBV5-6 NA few CASSLAPWGTDTQYF TGTGCCAGCAGCTTGGCGCCCTGGGGCACAGATACGCAGTATTTT
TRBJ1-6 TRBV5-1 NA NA CASNEELNSPLHF TGCGCCAGCAACGAGGAGTTAAATTCACCCCTCCACTTT
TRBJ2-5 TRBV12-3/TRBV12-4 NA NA CASSLAVLKETQYF TGTGCCAGCAGTTTGGCAGTCTTGAAAGAGACCCAGTACTTC
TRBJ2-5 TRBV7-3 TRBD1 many CASGTGQGTPDQETQYF TGTGCCAGCGGGACGGGACAGGGGACCCCCGATCAAGAGACCCAGTACTTC
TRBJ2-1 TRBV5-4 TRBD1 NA CASSGGTGGGSNEQFF TGTGCCAGCAGCGGTGGGACAGGGGGCGGTAGCAATGAGCAGTTCTTC
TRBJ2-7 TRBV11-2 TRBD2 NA CASSLWEGLINEQYF TGTGCCAGCAGCTTATGGGAGGGTCTTATAAACGAGCAGTACTTC
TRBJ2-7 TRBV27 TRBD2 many CASSTSGPSYEQYF TGTGCCAGCAGCACTAGCGGGCCTTCCTACGAGCAGTACTTC
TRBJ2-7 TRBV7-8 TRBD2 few CASSPGTSSFNEQYF TGTGCCAGCAGCCCAGGGACTAGTTCATTCAACGAGCAGTACTTC
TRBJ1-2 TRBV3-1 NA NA CATSQDWGPNYGYTF TGTGCCACCAGCCAGGACTGGGGGCCTAACTATGGCTACACCTTC
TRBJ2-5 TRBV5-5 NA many CASSRAGPQETQYF TGTGCCAGCAGCCGGGCGGGACCACAAGAGACCCAGTACTTC
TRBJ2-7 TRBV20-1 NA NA CSGFADYEQYF TGCAGCGGATTCGCCGATTACGAGCAGTACTTC
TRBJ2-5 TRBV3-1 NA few CASSQESQQHQETQYF TGTGCCAGCAGCCAAGAAAGTCAACAACACCAAGAGACCCAGTACTTC
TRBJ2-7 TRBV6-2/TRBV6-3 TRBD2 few CASSIQSGGSYEQYF TGTGCCAGCAGTATTCAAAGCGGGGGTTCTTACGAGCAGTACTTC
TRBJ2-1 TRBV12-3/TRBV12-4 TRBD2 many CASRLAGAYNEQFF TGTGCCAGCAGACTAGCGGGAGCCTACAATGAGCAGTTCTTC
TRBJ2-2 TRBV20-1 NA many CSARDRGSAGRGGELFF TGCAGTGCTAGAGATCGGGGGTCGGCGGGACGGGGAGGGGAGCTGTTTTTT
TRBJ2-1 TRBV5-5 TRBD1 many CASSLTGQGNYNEQFF TGTGCCAGCAGCTTGACGGGACAGGGGAACTACAATGAGCAGTTCTTC
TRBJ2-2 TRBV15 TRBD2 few CATSRGKREVGTGELFF TGTGCCACCAGCAGAGGAAAGCGGGAGGTCGGTACCGGGGAGCTGTTTTTT
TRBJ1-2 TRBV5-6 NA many CASRLEGVYGYTF TGTGCCAGCAGGTTGGAGGGGGTCTATGGCTACACCTTC
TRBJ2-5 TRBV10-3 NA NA CAISDSGQQETQYF TGTGCCATCAGTGACTCGGGGCAACAAGAGACCCAGTACTTC
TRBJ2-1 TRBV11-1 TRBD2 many CASSFGFAVSGGSSYNEQFF TGTGCCAGCAGCTTCGGTTTTGCGGTTAGCGGGGGAAGCTCCTACAATGAGCAGTTCTTC
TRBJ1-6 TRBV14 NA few CASSQVRPPGEALHF TGTGCCAGCAGCCAAGTTCGACCTCCCGGCGAAGCCCTCCACTTT
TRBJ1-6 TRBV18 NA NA CASSPGAANSPLHF TGTGCCAGCTCACCCGGGGCCGCGAATTCACCCCTCCACTTT
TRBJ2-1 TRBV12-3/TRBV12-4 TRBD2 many CASSLAILGLAGADEQFF TGTGCCAGCAGTTTAGCGATTCTTGGCCTAGCGGGAGCCGATGAGCAGTTCTTC
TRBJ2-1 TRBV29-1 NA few CSVSLSSYNEQFF TGCAGCGTTTCCCTTAGCTCCTACAATGAGCAGTTCTTC
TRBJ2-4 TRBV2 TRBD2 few CASNGGRGNIQYF TGTGCCAGCAATGGCGGGAGAGGGAACATTCAGTACTTC
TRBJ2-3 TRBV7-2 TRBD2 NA CASSSSGWTDTQYF TGTGCCAGCAGCTCTAGCGGGTGGACAGATACGCAGTATTTT
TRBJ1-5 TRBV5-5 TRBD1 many CASSLSGTGGNQPQHF TGTGCCAGCAGCTTGTCCGGGACAGGGGGCAATCAGCCCCAGCATTTT
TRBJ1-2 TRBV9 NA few CASSPGQDANYGYTF TGTGCCAGCAGCCCTGGACAAGACGCGAACTATGGCTACACCTTC
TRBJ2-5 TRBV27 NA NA CASSPQDRTYQETQYF TGTGCCAGCAGCCCCCAGGACAGAACCTACCAAGAGACCCAGTACTTC
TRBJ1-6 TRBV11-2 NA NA CASSSWTDSPLHF TGTGCCAGCAGCTCGTGGACAGATTCACCCCTCCACTTT
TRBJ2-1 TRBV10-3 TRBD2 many CAIGLAGGGSYNEQFF TGTGCCATCGGACTAGCGGGAGGAGGCTCCTACAATGAGCAGTTCTTC
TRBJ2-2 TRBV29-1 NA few CSASLGVTGELFF TGCAGCGCCTCCCTCGGGGTCACCGGGGAGCTGTTTTTT
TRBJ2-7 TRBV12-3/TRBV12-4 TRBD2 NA CASSWGLAGIYEQYF TGTGCCAGCAGTTGGGGACTAGCGGGAATCTACGAGCAGTACTTC
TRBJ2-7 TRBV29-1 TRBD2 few CSVVLGTSVYEQYF TGCAGCGTTGTATTGGGTACTAGCGTCTACGAGCAGTACTTC
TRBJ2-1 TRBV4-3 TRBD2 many CASSQERTSGYNEQFF TGCGCCAGCAGCCAAGAAAGGACTAGCGGATACAATGAGCAGTTCTTC
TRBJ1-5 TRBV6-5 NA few CASSYLRAPEGNQPQHF TGTGCCAGCAGTTACCTCCGGGCTCCCGAGGGCAATCAGCCCCAGCATTTT
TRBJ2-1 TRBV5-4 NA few CASSPEDYNEQFF TGTGCCAGCAGCCCCGAAGACTACAATGAGCAGTTCTTC
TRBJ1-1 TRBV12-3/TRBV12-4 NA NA CASSPGGDPVEAFF TGTGCCAGCAGCCCGGGGGGGGATCCGGTTGAAGCTTTCTTT
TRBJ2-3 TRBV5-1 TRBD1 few CASSIGQDTDTQYF TGCGCCAGCAGCATCGGACAGGACACAGATACGCAGTATTTT
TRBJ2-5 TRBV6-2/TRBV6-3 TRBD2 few CASSYPGTSRREETQYF TGTGCCAGCAGTTACCCCGGGACTAGCAGAAGGGAAGAGACCCAGTACTTC
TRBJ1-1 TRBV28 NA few CASSSPFGENTEAFF TGTGCCAGCAGTTCCCCATTCGGGGAGAACACTGAAGCTTTCTTT
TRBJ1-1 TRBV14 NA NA CASSQVRGQFEAFF TGTGCCAGCAGCCAAGTTCGGGGCCAGTTTGAAGCTTTCTTT
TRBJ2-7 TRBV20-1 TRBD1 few CSTIRQGIYEQYF TGCAGTACGATCCGACAGGGAATTTACGAGCAGTACTTC
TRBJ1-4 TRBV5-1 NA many CASSVDSWEKLFF TGCGCCAGCAGCGTGGACAGCTGGGAAAAACTGTTTTTT
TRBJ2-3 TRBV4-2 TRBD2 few CASSPKGLAGVADTQYF TGTGCCAGCAGCCCTAAAGGACTAGCGGGAGTGGCAGATACGCAGTATTTT
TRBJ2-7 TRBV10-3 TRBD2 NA CAISLNRGAGVTYEQYF TGTGCCATCAGCCTCAACCGGGGAGCGGGAGTTACCTACGAGCAGTACTTC
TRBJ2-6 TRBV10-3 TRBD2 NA CAISAPSGGLVGANVLTF TGTGCCATCAGTGCCCCTAGCGGGGGTTTGGTCGGGGCCAACGTCCTGACTTTC